This entry concerns a single T cell receptor (beta chain). This sample stems from a study of shared clonotypes between healthy human individuals. The CDR3 has 13 residues. Germline V CDR1 and CDR2: MNHNY, SVGAGI (reference sequence). The ends lost 6 bases at V and 8 bases at J; junction bases unmatched: 7. In the naive CD8 group, cells lacked CD45RO and were positively selected for CCR7, so terminally differentiated effector memory CD45RA+ cells were left out. Some clones are missing from TCRdb's copy, which holds only in-frame ones; the method was immunoSEQ multiplex PCR. The sample contains 750,000 to 1,000,000 clones, over 90% of which appear only once.

Sequenced input: naive CD8+ T cells sorted from blood. The source is a man younger than 45 in good health. The V gene is TRBV6-6, the J gene TRBJ2-1; 7 bases are a match to TRBD2. The chain's CDR3 is CASRWGGRDEQFF. CDR3 nucleotides: TGTGCCAGCAGATGGGGGGGGAGGGATGAGCAGTTCTTC.